This entry lists 23 T cell receptor beta chains sequenced from one sample in a study of a mutant IDH1 vaccine in newly diagnosed glioma. Sequencing was performed with immunoSEQ multiplex PCR; in TCRdb, only in-frame clones are kept and a portion is missing. The sample shows almost 85,000 clones, 85% of them seen only once. The antigens of these receptors remain unknown. Time point: week 23, last vaccination. Each dose of the vaccine consisted of 300 ug of mutant IDH1 20-mer peptide, with topical imiquimod. Here the sequenced sample was PBMCs, taken from a glioma patient whose treatment included an IDH1 peptide vaccine. The receptors were gathered from a man in his thirties or forties with glioma. Some clones in this sample may be carry-over from other donors' samples.

The chain carries TRBV18 and TRBJ2-7, with 7 bases that match TRBD1. V lost 3 bases and J lost 2; bases outside the gene matches: 4. This CDR3 region has 14 residues. Germline values: CDR1 KGHSH, CDR2 LQKENI. CDR3 sequence reads: CASSPPGQPYEQYF. The CDR3 bases are TGTGCCAGCTCACCCCCGGGACAGCCCTACGAGCAGTACTTC.

The V call is TRBV27, the J call TRBJ2-5; 9 bases match TRBD2. Germline CDR1 and CDR2: MNHEY and SMNVEV (reference sequence). V was clipped by 6 bases and J by 4 bases; unmatched bases: 3. The CDR3 runs 13 residues. In nucleotides, the CDR3 is TGTGCCAGCAGCCCGACTAGCGGAGAGACCCAGTACTTC. This encodes CASSPTSGETQYF.

The chain combines TRBV5-1 with TRBJ2-5; D perhaps matches TRBD1 (6 bases). V lost 2 bases to trimming and J lost 5 bases, with 13 bases between them. The CDR3 length is 14 residues. CDR1 is SGHRS and CDR2 is YFSETQ in the germline V gene. The CDR3 sequence is CASSLIQGMETQYF. The CDR3 DNA reads as TGCGCCAGCAGCTTAATTCAGGGGATGGAGACCCAGTACTTC. Full variable domain (remainder filled in from reference TRBV5-1 and TRBJ2-5): KAGVTQTPRYLIKTRGQQVTLSCSPISGHRSVSWYQQTPGQGLQFLFEYFSETQRNKGNFPGRFSGRQFSNSRSEMNVSTLELGDSALYLCASSLIQGMETQYFGPGTRLLVL.

The J gene is TRBJ1-2, the V gene TRBV5-1, with D possibly TRBD1 on 5 matching bases. Germline CDR1 SGHRS, CDR2 YFSETQ. CDR3 length: 15 residues. V lost 4 bases to trimming and J lost 0 bases, with 13 bases between them. The CDR3 nucleotides read TGCGCCAGCAGCGTACAGGACCTAGCTAACTATGGCTACACCTTC. Its protein product is CASSVQDLANYGYTF.

This sequence joins TRBV7-9 and TRBJ1-1; possible D gene TRBD1, 6 bases. CDR1 SEHNR and CDR2 FQNEAQ come from the germline V gene (reference sequence). This CDR3 contains 17 residues. The V and J ends lost 5 bases and 4 bases respectively, with 23 bases between them. CDR3 residues: CASSRTGSGEGGTEAFF. In nucleotides, the CDR3 is TGTGCCAGCAGCCGTACAGGGTCGGGAGAAGGGGGCACTGAAGCTTTCTTT. Together with reference TRBV7-9 and TRBJ1-1, the CDR3 gives the full variable domain: DTGVSQNPRHKITKRGQNVTFRCDPISEHNRLYWYRQTLGQGPEFLTYFQNEAQLEKSRLLSDRFSAERPKGSFSTLEIQRTEQGDSAMYLCASSRTGSGEGGTEAFFGQGTRLTVV.

This clone was detected only a few times. The chain links TRBV7-2 to TRBJ1-2; D remains unclear. V lost 5 bases to trimming and J lost 6 bases, with 13 bases between them. Germline CDR1 is SGHTA and CDR2 is FQGNSA. CDR3 length: 13 amino acids. The CDR3 is CASSTYNQNGYTF. CDR3 in DNA: TGTGCCAGCAGCACTTATAATCAGAATGGCTACACCTTC.

The chain employs TRBV5-6 and TRBJ2-3; the D is unclear. CDR1 SGHDT and CDR2 YYEEEE come from the germline V gene. CDR3 length: 14 amino acids. V gave up 0 bases and J gave up 2 bases, with 7 bases separating them. CDR3 nucleotides: TGTGCCAGCAGCTTGGATCAGTACACAGATACGCAGTATTTT. Translated: CASSLDQYTDTQYF.

The chain joins TRBV2 to TRBJ2-7; 7 positions match TRBD2. Looked up from germline, CDR1 is SNHLY and CDR2 is FYNNEI. V shed 4 bases, J shed 2 bases, and the junction held 14 bases outside the gene matches. CDR3 length: 17 amino acids. In DNA form, the CDR3 reads TGTGCCAGCAGTGGAACCTTCCTACTAGCGTCCACCTACGAGCAGTACTTC. Protein product: CASSGTFLLASTYEQYF.

CDR3 sequence reads: CASSGPGGELFF. DNA for the CDR3: TGTGCCAGTAGTGGACCGGGCGGGGAGCTGTTTTTT. V gene TRBV19 combines with J gene TRBJ2-2, with D unclear. Trimming stripped 5 bases from V and 7 bases from J, with 8 bases between. Germline assignment: CDR1 LNHDA and CDR2 SQIVND (reference sequence). This CDR3 comprises 12 residues. The variable domain in full, completed from reference TRBV19 and TRBJ2-2, reads DGGITQSPKYLFRKEGQNVTLSCEQNLNHDAMYWYRQDPGQGLRLIYYSQIVNDFQKGDIAEGYSVSREKKESFPLTVTSAQKNPTAFYLCASSGPGGELFFGEGSRLTVL.

The rearrangement uses TRBV19 and TRBJ1-5; 8 bases map to TRBD1. The J segment lost 5 bases and the V segment lost 5 bases, leaving 5 bases of the junction unmatched. The length of the CDR3 is 14 residues. CDR1 is LNHDA, CDR2 SQIVND, per germline (reference sequence). The CDR3 DNA is TGTGCCAGTAGTTCAACAGGGGGGCATCAGCCCCAGCATTTT. Protein product: CASSSTGGHQPQHF.

The chain carries TRBV4-1 and TRBJ2-3; TRBD2 matches 11 bases. Per germline, CDR1 MGHRA and CDR2 YSYEKL. Trimming at V came to 1 base and at J to 3 bases, leaving 6 bases not matched to a gene. This CDR3 is 17 amino acids long. CDR3 in amino acids: CASSQVWSSGRTDTQYF. For the CDR3, the DNA is TGCGCCAGCAGCCAAGTCTGGTCTAGCGGGAGGACAGATACGCAGTATTTT.

The chain recombines TRBV9 with TRBJ2-1, with D possibly being TRBD2 (6 bases). The CDR3 consists of 14 residues. The V gene's germline CDR1 is SGDLS and CDR2 YYNGEE. V was shortened by 3 bases and J by 0 bases, with 7 bases between the two germline ends. The CDR3 coding sequence is TGTGCCAGCAGCGCGACTAGCTCCTACAATGAGCAGTTCTTC. This codes for CASSATSSYNEQFF.

This clone was observed a few times. One end of the junction fails to match germline, which may point to a read error. This sequence joins TRBV7-8 and TRBJ1-1, with D maybe TRBD1 (5 bases). CDR1 SGHVS and CDR2 FQNEAQ come from the germline V gene. The CDR3 sequence is 12 residues long. CDR3 sequence (DNA): TGTGCCAGCAGTTTAGGGGTCACTGAAGCTTTCTTT. Residues: CASSLGVTEAFF.

The V gene is TRBV2, the J gene TRBJ1-2; D unresolved. Germline CDR1 reads SNHLY; CDR2 reads FYNNEI. The V and J ends lost 4 bases and 4 bases respectively, with 10 bases between them. The CDR3 is made up of 13 amino acids. The CDR3 loop is CASSVRGTYGYTF. CDR3 bases: TGTGCCAGCAGTGTACGCGGTACCTATGGCTACACCTTC.

V usage is TRBV5-6 and J usage is TRBJ1-2; TRBD1 is a possible D gene (5 bases). The CDR3 has 14 amino acids. Germline-derived CDR1 and CDR2 are SGHDT and YYEEEE. V was pared by 0 bases and J by 4 bases, with 10 bases between. CDR3 sequence reads: CASSLVGVLYGYTF. In DNA form, the CDR3 reads TGTGCCAGCAGCTTGGTAGGGGTGCTCTATGGCTACACCTTC.

This clone was observed once. The gene calls are TRBV9 and TRBJ1-2, with D tentatively TRBD1 (6 bases). CDR3 length: 16 amino acids. Looked up from germline, CDR1 is SGDLS and CDR2 is YYNGEE. V was trimmed by 3 bases and J by 4 bases, leaving 19 bases between them. CDR3 DNA: TGTGCCAGCAGCGCTTGGGGGGCGGAGGTCTCCTATGGCTACACCTTC. It codes for CASSAWGAEVSYGYTF.

The table lists this clone with a few counts. The chain uses TRBV9 and TRBJ2-1; 7 nucleotides align to TRBD2. CDR3 length: 17 amino acids. From germline, CDR1 is SGDLS and CDR2 YYNGEE. J gave up 4 bases and V 4 bases, and 14 bases lay outside the gene matches. CDR3 nucleotide sequence: TGTGCCAGCAGCTCCCGCCGGGGCGGGAGCGCATACAATGAGCAGTTCTTC. It translates to CASSSRRGGSAYNEQFF.

The chain employs TRBV7-9 and TRBJ2-1, with no clear D. CDR1 is SEHNR and CDR2 is FQNEAQ in the germline V gene (reference sequence). The CDR3 length is 12 residues. V was pared by 3 bases and J by 10 bases, with 10 bases between. The CDR3 nucleotides read TGTGCCAGCAGCTTTAGGAAGGAGGAGCAGTTCTTC. Amino acid sequence: CASSFRKEEQFF.

The rearrangement joins TRBV25-1 to TRBJ1-1, with D maybe TRBD1 (5 bases). The germline V and J ends were trimmed by 1 base and 1 base, with 13 bases remaining between them. CDR1 is MGHDK, CDR2 SYGVNS, per germline. The CDR3 is 16 residues long. The chain's CDR3 is CASSELGQPENTEAFF. The CDR3 DNA reads as TGTGCCAGCAGTGAATTGGGGCAGCCGGAGAACACTGAAGCTTTCTTT.

This chain uses TRBV6-5 with TRBJ2-5, with 8 positions matching TRBD1. The end of the DNA fits TRBJ2-7 better, so the J call may be wrong. CDR3 length: 16 residues. Germline CDR1 reads MNHEY; CDR2 reads SVGAGI. Here the CDR3 reads CASSYSEGRGLYEQYF. DNA for the CDR3: TGTGCCAGCAGTTACTCGGAGGGCAGGGGGCTCTACGAGCAGTACTTC.

The chain links TRBV4-3 to TRBJ2-1; D is possibly TRBD1 (6 bases). The V end was cut by 4 bases, the J end by 4 bases, with 17 bases between. CDR1 LGHNA and CDR2 YSLEER come from the germline V gene. CDR3 size: 16 residues. The CDR3 here is CASSRRQEPAYNEQFF. For the CDR3, the DNA is TGCGCCAGCAGCCGTAGACAGGAGCCAGCTTACAATGAGCAGTTCTTC.

This chain connects TRBV4-3 to TRBJ2-2; D uncertain. V was cut by 1 base and J by 5 bases, with 11 bases left in between. This CDR3 spans 15 amino acids. The germline V gene encodes CDR1 LGHNA and CDR2 YSLEER. The CDR3, as DNA: TGCGCCAGCAGCCAAGTCTCGCTTCGGACCGGGGAGCTGTTTTTT. Amino acids: CASSQVSLRTGELFF.

The chain is built from TRBV20-1 and TRBJ2-5; 7 positions match TRBD2. After removal of 6 bases from V and 4 bases from J, the junction contained 2 bases not matched to a gene. The CDR3 totals 11 residues. Germline CDR1 and CDR2: DFQATT and SNEGSKA (reference sequence). CDR3 sequence: CSAPGGETQYF. The CDR3 region has the DNA TGCAGTGCCCCGGGGGGAGAGACCCAGTACTTC.